This T cell receptor beta chain was retrieved from a study of CD8 T cells in Susac syndrome. TCR beta sequencing was performed on blood CD8+ and CD4+ T cells. TEMRA cells were FACS-enriched, while CD8+ and CD4+ T cells were negatively isolated. Germline trimming cut 6 bases from V and 4 bases from J; bases unmatched to any gene: 11. The CDR3 extends over 15 amino acids. RNA, at about 0.45 to 1 ug, was reverse transcribed with random hexamers. Multiplex PCR with immunoSEQ amplified the TCR beta CDR3 across 54 Vbeta and 13 Jbeta. TCRdb ran MiXCR on the immunoSEQ multiplex PCR reads and lists one entry per CDR3 protein. Among approximately 180,000 distinct CDR3 sequences listed, around 95% were seen once.

The gene calls are TRBV12-3 or TRBV12-4 and TRBJ1-1; the match to TRBD1 covers 7 bases. The receptor was derived from a human donor with multiple sclerosis. Sequenced sample: CD4+ T cells from PBMCs. Written as DNA, the CDR3 is TGTGCCAGCAGCCCCGCCAGGGGGGGTAGCACTGAAGCTTTCTTT. The encoded protein is CASSPARGGSTEAFF.